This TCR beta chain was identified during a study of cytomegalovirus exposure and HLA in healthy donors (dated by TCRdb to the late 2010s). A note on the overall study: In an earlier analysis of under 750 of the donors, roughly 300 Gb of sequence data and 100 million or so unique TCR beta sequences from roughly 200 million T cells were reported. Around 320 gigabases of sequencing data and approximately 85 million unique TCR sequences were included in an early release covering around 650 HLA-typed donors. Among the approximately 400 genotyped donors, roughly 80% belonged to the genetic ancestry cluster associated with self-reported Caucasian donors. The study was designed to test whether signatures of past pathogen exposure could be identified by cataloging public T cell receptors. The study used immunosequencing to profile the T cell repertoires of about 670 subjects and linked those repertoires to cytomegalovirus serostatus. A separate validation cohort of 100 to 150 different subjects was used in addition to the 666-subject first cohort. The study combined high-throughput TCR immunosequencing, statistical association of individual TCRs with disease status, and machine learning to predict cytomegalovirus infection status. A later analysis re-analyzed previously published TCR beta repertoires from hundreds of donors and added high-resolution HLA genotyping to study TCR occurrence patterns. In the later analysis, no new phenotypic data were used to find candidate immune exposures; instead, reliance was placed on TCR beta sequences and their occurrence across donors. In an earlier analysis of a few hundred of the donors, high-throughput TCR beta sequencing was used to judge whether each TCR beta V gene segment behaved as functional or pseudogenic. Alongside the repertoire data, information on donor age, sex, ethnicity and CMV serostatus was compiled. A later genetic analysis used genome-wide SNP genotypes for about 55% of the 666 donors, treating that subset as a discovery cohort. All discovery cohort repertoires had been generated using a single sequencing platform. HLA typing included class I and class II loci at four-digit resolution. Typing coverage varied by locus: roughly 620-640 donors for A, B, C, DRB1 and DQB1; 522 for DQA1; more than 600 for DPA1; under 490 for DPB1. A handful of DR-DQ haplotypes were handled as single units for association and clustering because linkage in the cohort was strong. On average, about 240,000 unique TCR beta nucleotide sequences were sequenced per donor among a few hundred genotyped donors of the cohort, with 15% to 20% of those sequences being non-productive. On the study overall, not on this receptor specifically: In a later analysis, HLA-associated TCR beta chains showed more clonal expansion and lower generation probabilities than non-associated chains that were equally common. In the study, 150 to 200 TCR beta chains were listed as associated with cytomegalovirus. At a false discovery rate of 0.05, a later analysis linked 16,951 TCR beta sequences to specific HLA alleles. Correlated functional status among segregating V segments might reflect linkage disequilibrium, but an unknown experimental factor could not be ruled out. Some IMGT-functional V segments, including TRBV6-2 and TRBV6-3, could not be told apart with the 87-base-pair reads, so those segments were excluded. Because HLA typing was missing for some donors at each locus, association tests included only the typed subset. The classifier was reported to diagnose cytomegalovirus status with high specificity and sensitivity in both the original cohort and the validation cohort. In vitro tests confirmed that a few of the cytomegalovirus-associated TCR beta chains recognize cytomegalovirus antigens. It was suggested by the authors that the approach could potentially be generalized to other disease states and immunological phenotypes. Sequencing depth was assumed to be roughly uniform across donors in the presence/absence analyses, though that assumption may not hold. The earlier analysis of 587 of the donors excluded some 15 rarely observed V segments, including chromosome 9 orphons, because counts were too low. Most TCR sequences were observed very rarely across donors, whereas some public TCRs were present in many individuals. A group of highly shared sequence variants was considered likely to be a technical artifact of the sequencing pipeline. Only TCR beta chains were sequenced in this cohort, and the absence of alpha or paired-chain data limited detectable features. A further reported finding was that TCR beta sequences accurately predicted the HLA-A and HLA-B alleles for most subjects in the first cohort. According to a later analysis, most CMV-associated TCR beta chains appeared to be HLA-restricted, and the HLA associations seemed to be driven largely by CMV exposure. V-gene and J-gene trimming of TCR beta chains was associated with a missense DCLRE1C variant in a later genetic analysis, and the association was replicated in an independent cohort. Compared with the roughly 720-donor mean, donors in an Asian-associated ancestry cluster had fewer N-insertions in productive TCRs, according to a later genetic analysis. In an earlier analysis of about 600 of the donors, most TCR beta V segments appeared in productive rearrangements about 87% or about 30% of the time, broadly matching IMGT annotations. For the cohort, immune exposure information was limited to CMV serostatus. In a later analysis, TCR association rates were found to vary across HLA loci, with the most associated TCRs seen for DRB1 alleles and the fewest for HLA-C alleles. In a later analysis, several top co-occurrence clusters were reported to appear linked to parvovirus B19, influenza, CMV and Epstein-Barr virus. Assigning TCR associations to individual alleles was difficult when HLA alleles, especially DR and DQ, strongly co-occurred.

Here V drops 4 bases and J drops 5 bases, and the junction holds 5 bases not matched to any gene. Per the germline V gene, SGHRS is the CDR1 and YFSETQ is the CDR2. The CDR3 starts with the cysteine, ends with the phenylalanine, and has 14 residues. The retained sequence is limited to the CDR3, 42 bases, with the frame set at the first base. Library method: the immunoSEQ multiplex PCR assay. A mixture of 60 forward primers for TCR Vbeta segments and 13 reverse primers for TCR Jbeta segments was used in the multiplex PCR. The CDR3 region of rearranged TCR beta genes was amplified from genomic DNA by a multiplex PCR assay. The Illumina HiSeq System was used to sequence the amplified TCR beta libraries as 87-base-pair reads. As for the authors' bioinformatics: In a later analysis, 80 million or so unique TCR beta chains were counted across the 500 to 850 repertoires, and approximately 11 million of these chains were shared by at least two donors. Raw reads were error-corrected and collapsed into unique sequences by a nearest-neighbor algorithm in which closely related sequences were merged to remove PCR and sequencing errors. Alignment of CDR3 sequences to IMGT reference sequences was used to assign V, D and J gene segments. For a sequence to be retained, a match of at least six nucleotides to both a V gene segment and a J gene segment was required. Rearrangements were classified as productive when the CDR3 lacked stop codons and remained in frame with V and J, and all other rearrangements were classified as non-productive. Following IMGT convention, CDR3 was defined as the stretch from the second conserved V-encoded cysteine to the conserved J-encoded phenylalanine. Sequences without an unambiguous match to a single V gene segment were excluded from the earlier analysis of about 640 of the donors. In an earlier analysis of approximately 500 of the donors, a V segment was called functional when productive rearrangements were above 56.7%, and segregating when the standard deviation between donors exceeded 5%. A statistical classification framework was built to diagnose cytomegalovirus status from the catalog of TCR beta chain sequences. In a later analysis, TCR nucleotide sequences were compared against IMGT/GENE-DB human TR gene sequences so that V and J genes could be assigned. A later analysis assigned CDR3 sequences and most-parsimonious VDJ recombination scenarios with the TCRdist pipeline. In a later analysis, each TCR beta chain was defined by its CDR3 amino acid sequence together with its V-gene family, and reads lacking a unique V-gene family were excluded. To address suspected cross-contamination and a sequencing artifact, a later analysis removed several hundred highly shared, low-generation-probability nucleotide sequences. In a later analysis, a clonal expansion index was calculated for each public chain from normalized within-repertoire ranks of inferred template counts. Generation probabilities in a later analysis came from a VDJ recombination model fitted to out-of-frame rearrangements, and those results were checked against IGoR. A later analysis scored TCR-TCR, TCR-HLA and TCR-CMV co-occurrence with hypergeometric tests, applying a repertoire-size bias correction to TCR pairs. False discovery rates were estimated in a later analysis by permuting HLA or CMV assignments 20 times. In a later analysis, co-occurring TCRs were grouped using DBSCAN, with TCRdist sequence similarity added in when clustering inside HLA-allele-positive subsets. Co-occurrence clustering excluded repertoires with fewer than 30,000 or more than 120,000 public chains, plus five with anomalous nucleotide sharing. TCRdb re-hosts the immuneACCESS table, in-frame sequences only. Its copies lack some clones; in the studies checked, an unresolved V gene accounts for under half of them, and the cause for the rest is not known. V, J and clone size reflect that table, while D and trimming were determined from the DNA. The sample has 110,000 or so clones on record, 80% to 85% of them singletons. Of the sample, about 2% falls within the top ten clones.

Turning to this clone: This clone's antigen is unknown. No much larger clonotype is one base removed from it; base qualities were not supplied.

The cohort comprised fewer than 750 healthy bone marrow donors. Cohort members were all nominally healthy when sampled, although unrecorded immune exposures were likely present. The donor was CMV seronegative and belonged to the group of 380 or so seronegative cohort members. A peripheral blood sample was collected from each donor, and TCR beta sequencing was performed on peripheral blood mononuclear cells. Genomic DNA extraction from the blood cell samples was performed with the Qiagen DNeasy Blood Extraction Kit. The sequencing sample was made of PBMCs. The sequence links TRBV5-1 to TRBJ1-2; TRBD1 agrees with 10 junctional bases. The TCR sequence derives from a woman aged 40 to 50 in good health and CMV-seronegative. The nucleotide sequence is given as TGCGCCAGCAGCGGGGACAGGGGAGGATATGGCTACACCTTC. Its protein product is CASSGDRGGYGYTF.